This T cell receptor (beta chain) was found in a study of shared clonotypes between healthy human individuals. Study-wide background: The donor group consisted of two women and three men, aged 18 to 49.

The CDR3 contains 16 residues. In germline, CDR1 is SGDLS, CDR2 YYNGEE. V was clipped by 4 bases and J by 4 bases; unmatched bases: 7. This table comes from immunoSEQ multiplex PCR, and its TCRdb copy is limited to in-frame clones, with some not included. The sample lists 1.4 million to 1.5 million clones; roughly 96% were seen once. The genes are TRBV9 and TRBJ2-2; TRBD1 aligns across 10 bases. The TCR was taken from a man in his thirties or forties in good health. Source material: naive CD4+ T cells sorted from blood. Subset indicated: CD45RA+ positively selected. The CDR3 DNA reads as TGTGCCAGCAGCTCCGGACAGGGGGTAGGCACCGGGGAGCTGTTTTTT. This encodes CASSSGQGVGTGELFF. Looking up the rest from reference TRBV9 and TRBJ2-2 gives the full variable domain: DSGVTQTPKHLITATGQRVTLRCSPRSGDLSVYWYQQSLDQGLQFLIQYYNGEERAKGNILERFSAQQFPDLHSELNLSSLELGDSALYFCASSSGQGVGTGELFFGEGSRLTVL.